These 26 T cell receptor beta chains were sequenced from one sample in a study of blood T cell repertoires in COVID-19. Clones were sequenced by immunoSEQ multiplex PCR, and TCRdb holds only the in-frame ones, with some missing. The data contain 200,000 to 250,000 clones, 80% to 90% of them singletons. Sequenced sample: peripheral blood. Source of these receptors: a man younger than 35 with active or convalescent COVID-19.

V usage is TRBV23-1 and J usage is TRBJ1-1; D uncertain. TRBV23-1 carries the ORF label, with uncertain function. V was shortened by 0 bases and J by 0 bases, with 11 bases between the two germline ends. The CDR3 is 16 residues long. DNA for the CDR3: TGCGCCAGCAGTCAATCGTGGGCTTGGGTGAACACTGAAGCTTTCTTT. Encoded protein: CASSQSWAWVNTEAFF.

The chain couples TRBV28 to TRBJ2-7; 9 bases map to TRBD1. This CDR3 comprises 14 residues. The ends lost 9 bases at V and 10 bases at J; junction bases unmatched: 16. The germline gives CDR1 MDHEN, CDR2 SYDVKM. The CDR3, as DNA: TGTGCCAGTTCCCCAGGGGGGACAGGGCTCCCCCAGTACTTC. This translates into CASSPGGTGLPQYF.

This rearrangement joins TRBV10-2 to TRBJ2-7; unclear D gene. The V and J ends lost 4 bases and 5 bases respectively, with 18 bases between them. The CDR3 has 15 residues. Germline V CDR1 and CDR2: WSHSY, SAAADI. The CDR3 loop reads CASSGLLRGWNEQYF. CDR3 nucleotide sequence: TGCGCCAGCAGTGGGCTGCTACGAGGTTGGAACGAGCAGTACTTC.

V is TRBV3-1 (or the pseudogene TRBV3-2) and J is TRBJ2-7, with 9 bases that match TRBD2. Germline CDR1 is LGHDT and CDR2 is YNNKEL (reference sequence). The V gene end was trimmed by 4 bases and the J gene end by 5 bases; junction bases not matched to a gene: 3. CDR3 size: 13 residues. This CDR3 reads CASSPLAGDEQYF. CDR3 coding DNA: TGTGCCAGCAGCCCCTTAGCGGGAGACGAGCAGTACTTC.

This chain connects TRBV9 to TRBJ2-6; no firm D call. This CDR3 region has 15 residues. Trimming removed 4 bases at V and 0 bases at J, with 8 bases between. The germline V gene encodes CDR1 SGDLS and CDR2 YYNGEE. The CDR3 DNA reads TGTGCCAGCAGCCTTATTTCCTCTGGGGCCAACGTCCTGACTTTC. This encodes CASSLISSGANVLTF.

This chain connects TRBV6-5 to TRBJ1-1; weak D call: TRBD1 (5 bases). CDR1 and CDR2 from the germline V gene are MNHEY and SVGAGI. Trimming stripped 4 bases from V and 5 bases from J, with 14 bases between. CDR3 length: 14 residues. CDR3 region: CASSSGWEGTEAFF. The DNA of the CDR3 is TGTGCCAGCAGTTCAGGGTGGGAGGGTACTGAAGCTTTCTTT.

Only one count was recorded for this clone. The chain has TRBV19 and TRBJ2-1; TRBD2 matches at 7 bases. In germline, CDR1 is LNHDA, CDR2 SQIVND (reference sequence). The CDR3 covers 14 residues. V shed 7 bases, J shed 3 bases, and the junction held 6 bases outside the gene matches. The CDR3 sequence is CASKRGRSYNEQFF. The CDR3 DNA reads TGTGCCAGTAAGCGCGGGAGAAGCTACAATGAGCAGTTCTTC.

V and J are TRBV6-2 or TRBV6-3 and TRBJ1-1; D possibly corresponds to TRBD1 (6 bases). CDR1 is MNHEY, CDR2 SVGEGT, per germline. V was shortened by 6 bases and J by 5 bases, with 13 bases between the two germline ends. The CDR3 runs to 13 residues. In DNA form, the CDR3 reads TGTGCCAGCAGCCCAGGGGCGCGGACTGAAGCTTTCTTT. Residues: CASSPGARTEAFF.

The CDR3 here is CASTQLFSGELFF. In DNA, the CDR3 is TGTGCCAGCACCCAGTTATTTTCCGGGGAGCTGTTTTTT. The gene calls are TRBV3-1 (or the pseudogene TRBV3-2) and TRBJ2-2; no clear D gene. Trimming stripped 7 bases from V and 6 bases from J, with 12 bases between. The CDR3 sequence is 13 residues long. Per the germline V gene, CDR1 is LGHDT and CDR2 is YNNKEL (reference sequence).

The chain couples TRBV7-2 to TRBJ2-7, with a weak D call TRBD2 (6 bases). Trimming took 5 bases from V and 5 from J, leaving 16 bases between them. The germline CDR1 and CDR2 sequences are SGHTA and FQGNSA. The CDR3 is made up of 14 amino acids. The CDR3 nucleotides read TGTGCCAGCAGCGGGACTGGCCGTTTGGACGAGCAGTACTTC. It encodes CASSGTGRLDEQYF.

The chain employs TRBV7-2 and TRBJ1-1, with TRBD1 identical over 7 bases. The CDR3 totals 14 residues. Trimming took 5 bases from V and 4 from J; bases not matched to a gene: 7. Germline lookup yields CDR1 SGHTA and CDR2 FQGNSA. CDR3 in amino acids: CASSSTTGATEAFF. The DNA for the CDR3 is TGTGCCAGCAGCAGTACTACAGGGGCCACTGAAGCTTTCTTT.

This clone was observed a handful of times. The V gene is TRBV28, the J gene TRBJ2-3, with D perhaps TRBD2 (6 bases). The CDR3 has 15 residues. Germline V lookup: CDR1 MDHEN, CDR2 SYDVKM. V was trimmed by 5 bases and J by 1 base, leaving 13 bases between them. The CDR3 is CASSKTSTGTDTQYF. The CDR3 DNA sequence: TGTGCCAGCAGTAAAACTAGCACCGGCACAGATACGCAGTATTTT.

In nucleotides, the CDR3 is TGTGCCAGTCCGGACAGGGACGTGGAAACCCTCCACTTT. As protein: CASPDRDVETLHF. V is TRBV19 and J is TRBJ1-6; 8 bases are a match to TRBD1. The CDR3 runs 13 residues. With V trimmed by 8 bases and J by 14 bases, 11 bases remained unmatched. Germline V CDR1 and CDR2: LNHDA, SQIVND (reference sequence). Full variable domain (missing parts from reference TRBV19 and TRBJ1-6): DGGITQSPKYLFRKEGQNVTLSCEQNLNHDAMYWYRQDPGQGLRLIYYSQIVNDFQKGDIAEGYSVSREKKESFPLTVTSAQKNPTAFYLCASPDRDVETLHFGNGTRLTVT.

The chain has TRBV6-5 and TRBJ1-5; unclear D gene. Trimming shortened V by 8 bases and J by 5 bases, and 7 bases separated the two germline ends. CDR1 and CDR2 (germline): MNHEY, SVGAGI. The CDR3 contains 11 residues. CDR3 sequence: CASGGHQPQHF. The CDR3 bases are TGTGCCAGCGGAGGTCATCAGCCCCAGCATTTT.

CDR3 in amino acids: CASSPRSAVLMGQETEAFF. The CDR3 region has the DNA TGTGCCAGCAGTCCCCGATCAGCAGTTTTGATGGGACAGGAGACTGAAGCTTTCTTT. The chain links TRBV27 to TRBJ1-1, with 8 bases fitting TRBD1. The junction had 22 bases not matched to a gene; V was cut back by 5 bases and J by 5 bases. The germline CDR1 and CDR2 sequences are MNHEY and SMNVEV (reference sequence). The CDR3 is 19 amino acids.

The V call is TRBV7-2, the J call TRBJ2-3; D call uncertain. V dropped 5 bases and J dropped 2 bases, with 8 bases sitting between them. Germline assignment: CDR1 SGHTA and CDR2 FQGNSA. CDR3 size: 13 residues. The CDR3 loop reads CASSPRPTDTQYF. CDR3 coding DNA: TGTGCCAGCAGCCCCCGTCCCACAGATACGCAGTATTTT.

This clone was detected a few times. The J gene is TRBJ1-1, the V gene TRBV28; 10 nucleotides agree with TRBD1. CDR1 and CDR2 (germline): MDHEN, SYDVKM. Trimming removed 6 bases from V and 1 base from J; junction bases left unmatched: 2. The CDR3 loop spans 14 amino acids. The CDR3 sequence: CASRTGGRNTEAFF. CDR3 DNA sequence: TGTGCCAGCAGGACAGGGGGCAGGAACACTGAAGCTTTCTTT.

This chain connects TRBV19 to TRBJ1-5; unclear D gene. The CDR3 is 16 amino acids. The V gene lost 2 bases and the J gene lost 11 bases, with 22 bases spanning the gap. Germline CDR1 LNHDA, CDR2 SQIVND (reference sequence). The CDR3 sequence: CASSISPPHIRQAQHF. The CDR3 coding sequence is TGTGCCAGTAGTATATCCCCCCCGCACATCCGGCAGGCCCAGCATTTT.

V and J are TRBV9 and TRBJ2-1; TRBD2 might be the D (6 bases). The CDR3 runs 14 residues. The germline V gene encodes CDR1 SGDLS and CDR2 YYNGEE. V lost 0 bases, J lost 9 bases, and 13 bases lay in between. CDR3 nucleotide sequence: TGTGCCAGCAGCGTAGCGGGAGTAGGGACTGAGCAGTTCTTC. Residues: CASSVAGVGTEQFF.

The chain employs TRBV28 and TRBJ1-5; 7 bases map to TRBD1. The CDR3 spans 15 residues. Germline V CDR1 and CDR2: MDHEN, SYDVKM. With V trimmed by 6 bases and J by 5 bases, 10 bases remained unmatched. This chain's CDR3 is CASSPGTASHQPQHF. CDR3 nucleotides: TGTGCCAGCAGCCCCGGGACAGCTTCTCATCAGCCCCAGCATTTT.

The chain recombines TRBV28 with TRBJ1-5; tentative D call: TRBD1 (6 bases). This CDR3 region has 17 residues. Germline-derived CDR1 and CDR2 are MDHEN and SYDVKM. V lost 5 bases, J lost 3 bases, and 20 bases lay in between. The CDR3 here is CASSPPQGLGNNQPQHF. The CDR3 DNA reads TGTGCCAGCAGTCCACCTCAGGGGTTAGGGAACAATCAGCCCCAGCATTTT.

This clone was seen a few times. The chain links TRBV30 to TRBJ1-1; D unresolved. Trimming shortened V by 3 bases and J by 6 bases, and 11 bases separated the two germline ends. Germline V gives CDR1 GTSNPN, CDR2 SVGIG (reference sequence). The CDR3 covers 12 residues. The CDR3 spells CAWRREGPEAFF. CDR3 nucleotides: TGTGCCTGGAGGCGGGAGGGCCCTGAAGCTTTCTTT.

V and J are TRBV27 and TRBJ1-1, with 10 bases identical to TRBD1. The CDR3 spans 14 residues. Trimming cost V 4 bases and J 7 bases; bases outside gene matches: 6. Germline values: CDR1 MNHEY, CDR2 SMNVEV (reference sequence). CDR3 DNA sequence: TGTGCCAGCAGTTCCGGACAGGGGGGGATTGAAGCTTTCTTT. It codes for CASSSGQGGIEAFF.

The chain joins TRBV7-9 to TRBJ2-3; 8 bases agree with TRBD2. J gave up 4 bases and V 4 bases, and 7 bases lay outside the gene matches. The germline CDR1 and CDR2 sequences are SEHNR and FQNEAQ (reference sequence). The CDR3 is 15 amino acids. The DNA for the CDR3 is TGTGCCAGCAGCTCGCCGGGACTAGGGGCAGATACGCAGTATTTT. Translated, it gives CASSSPGLGADTQYF.

J is TRBJ1-3 and V is TRBV28; the D gene is possibly TRBD1 (6 bases). This CDR3 contains 16 residues. CDR1 is MDHEN and CDR2 is SYDVKM in the germline V gene. Trimming removed 5 bases at V and 0 bases at J, with 14 bases between. In DNA, the CDR3 is TGTGCCAGCAGTCCCCCAGGACAGTCCTCTGGAAACACCATATATTTT. As protein: CASSPPGQSSGNTIYF.

The rearrangement uses TRBV9 and TRBJ1-5; D is uncertain. Deletions cut 3 bases from V and 2 bases from J, with 15 bases between. CDR1 SGDLS and CDR2 YYNGEE come from the germline V gene. This CDR3 contains 16 residues. The CDR3 is CASSETPGVGNQPQHF. The CDR3 nucleotides are TGTGCCAGCAGCGAAACACCCGGGGTGGGCAATCAGCCCCAGCATTTT. The entire variable domain, with the rest obtained from reference TRBV9 and TRBJ1-5, is as follows: DSGVTQTPKHLITATGQRVTLRCSPRSGDLSVYWYQQSLDQGLQFLIQYYNGEERAKGNILERFSAQQFPDLHSELNLSSLELGDSALYFCASSETPGVGNQPQHFGDGTRLSIL.